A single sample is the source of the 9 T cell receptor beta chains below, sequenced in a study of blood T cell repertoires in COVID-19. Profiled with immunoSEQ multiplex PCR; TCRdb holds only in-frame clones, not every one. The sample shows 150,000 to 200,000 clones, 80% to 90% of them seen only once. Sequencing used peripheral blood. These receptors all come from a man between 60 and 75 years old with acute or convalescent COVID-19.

CDR3 amino acids: CASSLLGNTEAFF. In DNA form, the CDR3 reads TGCGCCAGCAGCTTGCTCGGGAACACTGAAGCTTTCTTT. The chain uses TRBV5-1 and TRBJ1-1; no reliable D call. This CDR3 is built from 13 residues. The V end was cut by 1 base, the J end by 1 base, with 5 bases between. CDR1 is SGHRS and CDR2 is YFSETQ in the germline V gene.

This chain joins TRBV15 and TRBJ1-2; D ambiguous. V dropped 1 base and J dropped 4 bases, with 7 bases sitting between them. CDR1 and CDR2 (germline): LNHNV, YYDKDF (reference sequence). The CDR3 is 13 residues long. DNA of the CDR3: TGTGCCACCAGCAGAGGGGAGGTCTATGGCTACACCTTC. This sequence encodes CATSRGEVYGYTF.

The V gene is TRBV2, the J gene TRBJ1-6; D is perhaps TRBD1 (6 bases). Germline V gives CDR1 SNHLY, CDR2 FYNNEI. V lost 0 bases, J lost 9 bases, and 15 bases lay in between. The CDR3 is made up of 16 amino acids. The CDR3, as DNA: TGTGCCAGCAGTGAAGCGCCCAACAGGGCAGGTTCACCCCTCCACTTT. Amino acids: CASSEAPNRAGSPLHF.

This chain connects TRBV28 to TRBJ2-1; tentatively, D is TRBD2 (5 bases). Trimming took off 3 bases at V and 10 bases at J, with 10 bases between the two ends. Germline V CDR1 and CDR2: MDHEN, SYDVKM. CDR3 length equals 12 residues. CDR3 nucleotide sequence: TGTGCCAGCAGTTTGAGGGTCGGGGAGCAGTTCTTC. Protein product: CASSLRVGEQFF. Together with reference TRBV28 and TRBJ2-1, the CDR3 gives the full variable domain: DVKVTQSSRYLVKRTGEKVFLECVQDMDHENMFWYRQDPGLGLRLIYFSYDVKMKEKGDIPEGYSVSREKKERFSLILESASTNQTSMYLCASSLRVGEQFFGPGTRLTVL.

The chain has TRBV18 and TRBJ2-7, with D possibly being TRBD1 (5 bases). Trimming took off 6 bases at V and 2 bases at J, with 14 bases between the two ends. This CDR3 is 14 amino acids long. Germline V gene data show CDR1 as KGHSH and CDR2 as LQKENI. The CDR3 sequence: CASSGAASPYEQYF. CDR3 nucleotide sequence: TGTGCCAGCTCTGGGGCAGCCTCCCCCTACGAGCAGTACTTC.

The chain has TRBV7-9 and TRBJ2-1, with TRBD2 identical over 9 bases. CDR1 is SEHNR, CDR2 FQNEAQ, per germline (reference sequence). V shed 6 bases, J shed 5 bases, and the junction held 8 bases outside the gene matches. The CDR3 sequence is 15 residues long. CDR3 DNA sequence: TGTGCCAGCAGTCAGAGGACTAGCGATAACAATGAGCAGTTCTTC. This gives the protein CASSQRTSDNNEQFF. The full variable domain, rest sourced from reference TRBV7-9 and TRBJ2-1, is DTGVSQNPRHKITKRGQNVTFRCDPISEHNRLYWYRQTLGQGPEFLTYFQNEAQLEKSRLLSDRFSAERPKGSFSTLEIQRTEQGDSAMYLCASSQRTSDNNEQFFGPGTRLTVL.

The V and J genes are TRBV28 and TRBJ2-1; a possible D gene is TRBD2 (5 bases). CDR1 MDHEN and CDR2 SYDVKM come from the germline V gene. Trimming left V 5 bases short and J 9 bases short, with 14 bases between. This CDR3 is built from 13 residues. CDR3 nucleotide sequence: TGTGCCAGCAGTCTACCACTAGGGATTGAGCAGTTCTTC. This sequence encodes CASSLPLGIEQFF. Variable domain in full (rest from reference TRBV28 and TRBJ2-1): DVKVTQSSRYLVKRTGEKVFLECVQDMDHENMFWYRQDPGLGLRLIYFSYDVKMKEKGDIPEGYSVSREKKERFSLILESASTNQTSMYLCASSLPLGIEQFFGPGTRLTVL.

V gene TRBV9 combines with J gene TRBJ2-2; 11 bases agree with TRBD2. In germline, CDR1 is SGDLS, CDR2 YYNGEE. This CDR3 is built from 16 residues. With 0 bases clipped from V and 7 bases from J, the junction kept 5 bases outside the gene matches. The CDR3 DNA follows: TGTGCCAGCAGCGTAGCGGCTAGCGGGAGGATCGGGGAGCTGTTTTTT. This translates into CASSVAASGRIGELFF.

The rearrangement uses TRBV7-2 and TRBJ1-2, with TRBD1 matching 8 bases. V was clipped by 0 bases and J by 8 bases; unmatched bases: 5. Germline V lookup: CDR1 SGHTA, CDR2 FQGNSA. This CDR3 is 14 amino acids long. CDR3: CASSLAQGANGYTF. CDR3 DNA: TGTGCCAGCAGCTTAGCGCAGGGGGCGAACGGCTACACCTTC.